Sequencing of this TCR beta chain was carried out in a study of blood T cell repertoires in COVID-19. Profiled with immunoSEQ multiplex PCR; TCRdb holds only in-frame clones, not every one. Among about 98,000 clones listed, 80% to 95% were seen once. This CDR3 is built from 15 residues. Germline assignment: CDR1 SGHRS and CDR2 YFSETQ. V shed 1 base, J shed 6 bases, and the junction held 7 bases outside the gene matches. This TCR was recovered from a woman in her 50s with COVID-19, enrolled during active disease. What was sequenced was peripheral blood. The V and J genes are TRBV5-1 and TRBJ2-7, with TRBD1 matching 10 bases. CDR3 coding DNA: TGCGCCAGCAGCTTGTCTGGGACAGGGGTGCGCGAGCAGTACTTC. Its translation is CASSLSGTGVREQYF.